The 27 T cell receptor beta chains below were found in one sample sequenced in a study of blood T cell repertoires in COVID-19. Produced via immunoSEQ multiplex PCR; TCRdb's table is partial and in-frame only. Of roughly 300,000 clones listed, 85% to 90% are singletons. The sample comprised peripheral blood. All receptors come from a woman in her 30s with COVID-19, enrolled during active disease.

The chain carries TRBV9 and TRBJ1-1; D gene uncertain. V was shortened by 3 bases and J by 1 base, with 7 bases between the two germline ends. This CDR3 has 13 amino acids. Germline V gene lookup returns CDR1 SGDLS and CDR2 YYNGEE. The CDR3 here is CASSATTNTEAFF. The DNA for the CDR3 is TGTGCCAGCAGCGCCACAACGAACACTGAAGCTTTCTTT.

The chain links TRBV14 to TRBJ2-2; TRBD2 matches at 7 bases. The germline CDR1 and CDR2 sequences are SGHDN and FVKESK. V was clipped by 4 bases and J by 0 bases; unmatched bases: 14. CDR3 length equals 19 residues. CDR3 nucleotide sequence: TGTGCCAGCAGCCCCCAGCTAAAGGGAGGGACCGCGAACACCGGGGAGCTGTTTTTT. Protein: CASSPQLKGGTANTGELFF.

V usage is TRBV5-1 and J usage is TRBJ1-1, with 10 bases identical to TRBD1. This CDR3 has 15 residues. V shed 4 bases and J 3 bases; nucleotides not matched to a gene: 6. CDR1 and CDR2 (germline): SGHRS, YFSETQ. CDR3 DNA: TGCGCCAGCAGCAGGACAGGGGGTGAGTACACTGAAGCTTTCTTT. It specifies CASSRTGGEYTEAFF.

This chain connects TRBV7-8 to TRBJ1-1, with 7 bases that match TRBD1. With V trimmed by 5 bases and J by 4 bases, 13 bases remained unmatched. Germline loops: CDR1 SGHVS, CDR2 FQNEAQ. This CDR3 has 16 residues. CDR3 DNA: TGTGCCAGCAGCCAACGGACAGGAGACTGGTTCACTGAAGCTTTCTTT. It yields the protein CASSQRTGDWFTEAFF.

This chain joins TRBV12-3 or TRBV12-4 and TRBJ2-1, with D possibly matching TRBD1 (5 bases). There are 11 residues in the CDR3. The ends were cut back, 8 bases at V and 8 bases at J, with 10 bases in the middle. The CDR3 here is CASGARYEQFF. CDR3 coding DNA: TGTGCCAGCGGGGCTAGGTATGAGCAGTTCTTC.

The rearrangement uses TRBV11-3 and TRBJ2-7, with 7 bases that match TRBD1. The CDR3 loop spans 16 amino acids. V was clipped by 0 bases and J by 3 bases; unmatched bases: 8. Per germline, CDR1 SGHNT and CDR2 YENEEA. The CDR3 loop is CASSLDTGQVFYEQYF. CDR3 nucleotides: TGTGCCAGCAGCTTAGATACAGGACAGGTCTTCTACGAGCAGTACTTC.

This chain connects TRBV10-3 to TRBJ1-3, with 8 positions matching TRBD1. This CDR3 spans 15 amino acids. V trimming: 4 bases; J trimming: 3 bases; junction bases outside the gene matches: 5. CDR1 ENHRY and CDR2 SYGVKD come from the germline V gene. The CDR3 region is CAISAGGLNGNTIYF. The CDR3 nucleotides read TGTGCCATCAGTGCAGGGGGCCTCAATGGAAACACCATATATTTT.

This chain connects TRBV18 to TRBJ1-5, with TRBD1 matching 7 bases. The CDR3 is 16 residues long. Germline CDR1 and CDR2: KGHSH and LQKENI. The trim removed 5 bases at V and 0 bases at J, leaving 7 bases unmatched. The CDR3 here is CASSDDRAYSNQPQHF. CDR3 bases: TGTGCCAGCTCAGACGACAGGGCCTATAGCAATCAGCCCCAGCATTTT.

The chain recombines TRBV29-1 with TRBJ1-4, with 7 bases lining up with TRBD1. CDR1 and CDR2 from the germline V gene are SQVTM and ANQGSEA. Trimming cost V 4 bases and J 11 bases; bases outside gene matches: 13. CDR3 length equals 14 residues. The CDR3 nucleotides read TGCAGCGTTGGGATCCAGGACAGGCCGGGGAAACTGTTTTTT. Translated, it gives CSVGIQDRPGKLFF.

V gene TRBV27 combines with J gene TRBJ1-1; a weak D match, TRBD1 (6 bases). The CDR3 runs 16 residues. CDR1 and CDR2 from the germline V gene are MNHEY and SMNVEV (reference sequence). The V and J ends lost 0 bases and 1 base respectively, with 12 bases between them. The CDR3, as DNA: TGTGCCAGCAGTTTATCGGGGGGGCGGGGGAACACTGAAGCTTTCTTT. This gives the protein CASSLSGGRGNTEAFF.

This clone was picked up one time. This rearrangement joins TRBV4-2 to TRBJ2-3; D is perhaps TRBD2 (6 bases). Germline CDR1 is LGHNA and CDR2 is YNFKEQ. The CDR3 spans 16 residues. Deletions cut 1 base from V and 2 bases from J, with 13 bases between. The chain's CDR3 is CASSQVDSGPTDTQYF. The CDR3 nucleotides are TGTGCCAGCAGCCAAGTAGATAGCGGACCCACAGATACGCAGTATTTT.

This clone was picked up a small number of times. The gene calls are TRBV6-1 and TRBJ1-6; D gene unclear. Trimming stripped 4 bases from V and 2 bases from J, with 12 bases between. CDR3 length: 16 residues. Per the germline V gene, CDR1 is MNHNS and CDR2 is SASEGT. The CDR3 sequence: CASSGGRGTYNSPLHF. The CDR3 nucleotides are TGTGCCAGCAGTGGTGGTCGCGGCACCTATAATTCACCCCTCCACTTT.

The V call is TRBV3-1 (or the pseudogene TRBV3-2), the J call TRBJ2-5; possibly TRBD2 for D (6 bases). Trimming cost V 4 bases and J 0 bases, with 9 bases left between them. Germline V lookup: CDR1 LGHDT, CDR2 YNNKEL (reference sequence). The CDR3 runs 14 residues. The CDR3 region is CASSLRTNQETQYF. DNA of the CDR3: TGTGCCAGCAGCCTCCGGACTAACCAAGAGACCCAGTACTTC.

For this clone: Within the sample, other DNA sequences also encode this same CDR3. The CDR3 DNA sequence: TGTGCCTGGGGACACACAGATACGCAGTATTTT. Amino acids: CAWGHTDTQYF. The chain carries TRBV30 and TRBJ2-3, with D perhaps TRBD1 (5 bases). This CDR3 is built from 11 residues. CDR1 and CDR2 from the germline V gene are GTSNPN and SVGIG (reference sequence). The germline V and J ends were trimmed by 5 bases and 2 bases, with 5 bases remaining between them.

For the CDR3, the DNA is TGCGCCAGCAGCCGCGGAGGGGGGGGTCCCCAAGGTAATGAAAAACTGTTTTTT. Its protein is CASSRGGGGPQGNEKLFF. The chain couples TRBV5-1 to TRBJ1-4; TRBD1 might be the D (6 bases). The CDR3 is 18 residues long. The V end lost 4 bases, the J end lost 4 bases, and 23 bases lay between the germline ends. The V gene's germline CDR1 is SGHRS and CDR2 YFSETQ.

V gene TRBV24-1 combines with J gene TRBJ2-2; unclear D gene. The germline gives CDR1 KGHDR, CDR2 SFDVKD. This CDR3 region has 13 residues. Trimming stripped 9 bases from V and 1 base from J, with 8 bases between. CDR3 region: CATFSVNTGELFF. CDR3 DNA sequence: TGTGCCACCTTCTCAGTGAACACCGGGGAGCTGTTTTTT.

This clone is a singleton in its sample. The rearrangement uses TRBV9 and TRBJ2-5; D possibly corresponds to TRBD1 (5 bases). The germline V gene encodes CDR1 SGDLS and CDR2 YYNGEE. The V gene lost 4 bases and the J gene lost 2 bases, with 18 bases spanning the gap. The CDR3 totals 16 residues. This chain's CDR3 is CASSTQGRRAQETQYF. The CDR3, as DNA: TGTGCCAGCAGCACCCAGGGCCGACGGGCTCAAGAGACCCAGTACTTC. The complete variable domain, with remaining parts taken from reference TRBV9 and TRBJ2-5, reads DSGVTQTPKHLITATGQRVTLRCSPRSGDLSVYWYQQSLDQGLQFLIQYYNGEERAKGNILERFSAQQFPDLHSELNLSSLELGDSALYFCASSTQGRRAQETQYFGPGTRLLVL.

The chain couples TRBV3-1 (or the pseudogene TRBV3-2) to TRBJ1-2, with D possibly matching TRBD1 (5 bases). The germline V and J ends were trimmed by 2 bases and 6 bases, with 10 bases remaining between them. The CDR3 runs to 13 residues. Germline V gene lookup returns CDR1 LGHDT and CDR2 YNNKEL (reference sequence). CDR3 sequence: CASSQRATDGYTF. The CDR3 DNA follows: TGTGCCAGCAGCCAAAGGGCGACAGATGGCTACACCTTC.

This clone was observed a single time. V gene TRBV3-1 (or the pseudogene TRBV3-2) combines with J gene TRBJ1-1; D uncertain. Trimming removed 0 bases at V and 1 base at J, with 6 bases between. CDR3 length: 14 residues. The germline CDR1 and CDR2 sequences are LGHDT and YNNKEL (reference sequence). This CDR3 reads CASSQEVRNTEAFF. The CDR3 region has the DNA TGTGCCAGCAGCCAAGAGGTGCGGAACACTGAAGCTTTCTTT.

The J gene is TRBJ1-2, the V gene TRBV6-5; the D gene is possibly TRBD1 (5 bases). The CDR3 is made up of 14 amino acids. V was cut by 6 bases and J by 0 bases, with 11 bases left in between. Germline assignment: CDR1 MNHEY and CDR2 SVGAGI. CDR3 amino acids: CASRQTATNYGYTF. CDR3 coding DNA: TGTGCCAGCAGGCAGACAGCAACTAACTATGGCTACACCTTC.

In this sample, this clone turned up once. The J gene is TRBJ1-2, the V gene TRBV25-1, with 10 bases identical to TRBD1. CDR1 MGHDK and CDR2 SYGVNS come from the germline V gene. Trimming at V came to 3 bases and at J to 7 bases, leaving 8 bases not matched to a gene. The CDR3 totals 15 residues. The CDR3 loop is CASSEMDRGSAGYTF. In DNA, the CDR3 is TGTGCCAGCAGTGAGATGGACAGGGGGAGCGCTGGCTACACCTTC.

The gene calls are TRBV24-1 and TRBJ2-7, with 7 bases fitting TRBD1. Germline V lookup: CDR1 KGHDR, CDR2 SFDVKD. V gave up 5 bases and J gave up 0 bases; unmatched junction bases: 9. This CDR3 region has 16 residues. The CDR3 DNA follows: TGTGCCACCAGTGGTCCGGGACAGAGTCGCTCCTACGAGCAGTACTTC. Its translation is CATSGPGQSRSYEQYF.

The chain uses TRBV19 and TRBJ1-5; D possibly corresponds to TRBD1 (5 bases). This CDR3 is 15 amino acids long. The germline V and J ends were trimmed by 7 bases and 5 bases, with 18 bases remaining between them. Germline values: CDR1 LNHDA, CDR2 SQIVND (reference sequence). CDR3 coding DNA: TGTGCCAGTATCGCATCGGGGGGAACCGATCAGCCCCAGCATTTT. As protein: CASIASGGTDQPQHF.

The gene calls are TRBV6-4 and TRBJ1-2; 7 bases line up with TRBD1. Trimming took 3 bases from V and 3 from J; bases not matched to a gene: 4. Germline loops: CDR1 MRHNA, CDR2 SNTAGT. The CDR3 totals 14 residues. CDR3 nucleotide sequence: TGTGCCAGCAGTGAGGGACAGCGATACTATGGCTACACCTTC. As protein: CASSEGQRYYGYTF.

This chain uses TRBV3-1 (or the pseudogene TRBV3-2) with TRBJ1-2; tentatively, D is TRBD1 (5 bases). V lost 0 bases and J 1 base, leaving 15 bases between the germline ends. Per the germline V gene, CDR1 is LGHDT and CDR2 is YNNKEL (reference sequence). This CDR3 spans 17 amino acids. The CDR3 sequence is CASSQDGMTAYNYGYTF. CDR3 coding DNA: TGTGCCAGCAGCCAAGATGGGATGACAGCTTATAACTATGGCTACACCTTC.

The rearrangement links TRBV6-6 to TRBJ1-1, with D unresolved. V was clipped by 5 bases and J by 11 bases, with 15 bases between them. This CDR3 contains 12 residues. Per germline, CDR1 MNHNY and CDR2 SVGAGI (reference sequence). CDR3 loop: CASSPQTQAAFF. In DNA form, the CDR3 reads TGTGCCAGCAGTCCTCAGACCCAGGCGGCTTTCTTT.

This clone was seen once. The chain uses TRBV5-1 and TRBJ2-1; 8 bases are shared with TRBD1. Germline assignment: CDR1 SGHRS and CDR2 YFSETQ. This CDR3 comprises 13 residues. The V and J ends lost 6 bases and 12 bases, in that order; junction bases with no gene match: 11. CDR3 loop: CASTPLAGTGQFF. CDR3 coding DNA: TGCGCCAGCACCCCCCTGGCCGGGACAGGGCAGTTCTTC.